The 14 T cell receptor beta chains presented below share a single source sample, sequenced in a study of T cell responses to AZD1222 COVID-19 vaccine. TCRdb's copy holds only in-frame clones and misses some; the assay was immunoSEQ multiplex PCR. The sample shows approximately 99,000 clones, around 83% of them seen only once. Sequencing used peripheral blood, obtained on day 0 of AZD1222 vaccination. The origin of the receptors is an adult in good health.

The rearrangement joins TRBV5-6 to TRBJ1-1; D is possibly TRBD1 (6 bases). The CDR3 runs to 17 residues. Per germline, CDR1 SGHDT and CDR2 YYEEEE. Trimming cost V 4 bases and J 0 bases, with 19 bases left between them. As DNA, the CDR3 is TGTGCCAGCAGCCTCCCGTTATCCGGGACACTGAACACTGAAGCTTTCTTT. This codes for CASSLPLSGTLNTEAFF.

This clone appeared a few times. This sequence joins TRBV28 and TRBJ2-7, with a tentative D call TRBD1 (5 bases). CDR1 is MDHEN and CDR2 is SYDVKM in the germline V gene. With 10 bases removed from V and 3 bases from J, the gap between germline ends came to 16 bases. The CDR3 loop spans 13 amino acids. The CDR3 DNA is TGTGCCACCAACCAGGGAAGGGGCTACGAGCAGTACTTC. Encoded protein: CATNQGRGYEQYF.

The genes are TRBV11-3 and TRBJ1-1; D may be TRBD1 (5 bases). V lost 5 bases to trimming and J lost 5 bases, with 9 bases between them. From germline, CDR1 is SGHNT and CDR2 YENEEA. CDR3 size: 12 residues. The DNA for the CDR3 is TGTGCCAGCAGCGCATGGGGGACTGAAGCTTTCTTT. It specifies CASSAWGTEAFF. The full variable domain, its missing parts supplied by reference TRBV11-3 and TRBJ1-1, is EAGVVQSPRYKIIEKKQPVAFWCNPISGHNTLYWYLQNLGQGPELLIRYENEEAVDDSQLPKDRFSAERLKGVDSTLKIQPAELGDSAVYLCASSAWGTEAFFGQGTRLTVV.

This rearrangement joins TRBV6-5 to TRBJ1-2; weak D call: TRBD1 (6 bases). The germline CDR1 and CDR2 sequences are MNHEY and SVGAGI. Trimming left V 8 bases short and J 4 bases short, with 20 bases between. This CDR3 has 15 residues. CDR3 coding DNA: TGTGCCAGCCGTCCCTCGGGGGGCTTGGCCTATGGCTACACCTTC. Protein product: CASRPSGGLAYGYTF.

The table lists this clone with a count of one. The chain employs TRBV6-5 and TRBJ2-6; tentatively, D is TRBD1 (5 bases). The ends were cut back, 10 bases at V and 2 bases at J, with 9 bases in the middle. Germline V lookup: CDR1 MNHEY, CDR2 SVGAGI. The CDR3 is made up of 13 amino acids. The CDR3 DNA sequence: TGTGCCACCAGGGTCGCTGGGGCCAACGTCCTGACTTTC. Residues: CATRVAGANVLTF.

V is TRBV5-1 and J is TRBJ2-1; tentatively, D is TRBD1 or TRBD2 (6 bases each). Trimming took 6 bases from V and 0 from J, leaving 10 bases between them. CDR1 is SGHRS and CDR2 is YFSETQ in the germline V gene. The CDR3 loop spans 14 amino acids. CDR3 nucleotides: TGCGCCAGCAAAGGGGGGCCCTCCTACAATGAGCAGTTCTTC. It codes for CASKGGPSYNEQFF.

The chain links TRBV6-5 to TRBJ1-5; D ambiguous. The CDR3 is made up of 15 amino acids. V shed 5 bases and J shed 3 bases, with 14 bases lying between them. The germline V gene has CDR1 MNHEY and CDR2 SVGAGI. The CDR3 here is CASSPFLLDNQPQHF. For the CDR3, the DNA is TGTGCCAGCAGTCCCTTCTTACTCGACAATCAGCCCCAGCATTTT.

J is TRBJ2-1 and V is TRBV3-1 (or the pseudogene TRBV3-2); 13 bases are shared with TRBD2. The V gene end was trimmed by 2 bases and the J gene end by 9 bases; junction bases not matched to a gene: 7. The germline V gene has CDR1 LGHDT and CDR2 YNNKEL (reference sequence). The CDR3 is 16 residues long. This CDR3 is CASSQRTSGGLGEQFF. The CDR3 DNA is TGTGCCAGCAGCCAAAGGACTAGCGGGGGCCTCGGTGAGCAGTTCTTC.

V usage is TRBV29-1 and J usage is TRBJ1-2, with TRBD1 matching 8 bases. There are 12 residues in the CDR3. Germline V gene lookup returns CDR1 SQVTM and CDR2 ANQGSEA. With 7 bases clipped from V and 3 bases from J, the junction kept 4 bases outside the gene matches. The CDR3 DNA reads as TGCAGCGGGGTACAGGGGGACTATGGCTACACCTTC. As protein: CSGVQGDYGYTF.

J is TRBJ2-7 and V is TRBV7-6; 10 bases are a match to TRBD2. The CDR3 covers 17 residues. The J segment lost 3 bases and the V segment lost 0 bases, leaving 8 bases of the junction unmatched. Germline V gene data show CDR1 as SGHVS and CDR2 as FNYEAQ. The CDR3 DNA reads TGTGCCAGCAGCTTAGCGCCAACTAGCGGGGCGCGCTACGAGCAGTACTTC. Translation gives CASSLAPTSGARYEQYF.

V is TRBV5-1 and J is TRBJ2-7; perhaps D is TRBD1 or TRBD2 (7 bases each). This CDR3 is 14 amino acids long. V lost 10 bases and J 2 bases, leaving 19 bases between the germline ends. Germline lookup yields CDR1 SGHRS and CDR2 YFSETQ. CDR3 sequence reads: CASRGGGGTYEQYF. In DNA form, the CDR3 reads TGCGCCTCCAGGGGGGGCGGGGGAACCTACGAGCAGTACTTC.

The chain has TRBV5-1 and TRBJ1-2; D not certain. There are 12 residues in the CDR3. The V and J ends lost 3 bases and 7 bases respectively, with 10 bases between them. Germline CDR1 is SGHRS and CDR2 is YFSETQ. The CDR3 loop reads CASSSPGSGYTF. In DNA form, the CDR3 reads TGCGCCAGCAGCTCCCCAGGAAGTGGCTACACCTTC.

The CDR3 DNA reads TGTGCCAGCAAAACAGGGGTAGACGGAAACACCATATATTTT. This gives the protein CASKTGVDGNTIYF. The V call is TRBV9, the J call TRBJ1-3, with 7 bases identical to TRBD1. The germline gives CDR1 SGDLS, CDR2 YYNGEE. V dropped 6 bases and J dropped 4; count of bases not matched to a gene: 7. There are 14 residues in the CDR3.

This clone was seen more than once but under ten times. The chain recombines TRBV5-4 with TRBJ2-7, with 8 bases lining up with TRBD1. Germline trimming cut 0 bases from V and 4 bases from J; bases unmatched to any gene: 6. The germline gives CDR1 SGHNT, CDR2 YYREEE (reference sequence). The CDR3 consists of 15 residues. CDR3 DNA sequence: TGTGCCAGCAGCTTGGCCGGACAGGGAACGTACGAGCAGTACTTC. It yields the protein CASSLAGQGTYEQYF.